The 28 T cell receptor beta chains below all came from one sample that was sequenced in a study of OX40 agonist ivuxolimab in advanced cancers. Libraries were prepared through the immunoSEQ multiplex PCR assay. Drawn from immuneACCESS, this table holds only the in-frame rearrangements with V and J called that TCRdb kept. Clones are partly lost; checked studies trace under half to an unresolved V gene and leave the rest unexplained. In all, the sample holds some 96,000 clones, and approximately 90% of those were seen once. Approximately 0.58% of the sample lies in the top ten. This material consisted of CD4+ or CD8+ T cells sorted from blood, taken in a trial of the OX40 agonist ivuxolimab. The receptors here all came from an adult with an advanced solid tumor such as melanoma, head and neck, liver or kidney cancer.

The CDR3 loop is CASSLGQGAGEQFF. Written as DNA, the CDR3 is TGCGCCAGCAGCTTGGGACAGGGGGCGGGTGAGCAGTTCTTC. The rearrangement joins TRBV5-1 to TRBJ2-1; 10 bases agree with TRBD1. J was trimmed by 9 bases and V by 0 bases; bases with no gene match: 3. Germline values: CDR1 SGHRS, CDR2 YFSETQ. CDR3 length: 14 amino acids.

Only one count was recorded for this clone. The V gene is TRBV7-9, the J gene TRBJ1-2; tentative D call: TRBD1 (6 bases). The CDR3 is 15 amino acids. Trimming cost V 5 bases and J 8 bases, with 21 bases left between them. The germline gives CDR1 SEHNR, CDR2 FQNEAQ (reference sequence). The CDR3 sequence: CASSPRRTGSDGYTF. In DNA, the CDR3 is TGTGCCAGCAGCCCGCGCCGTACAGGGAGTGACGGCTACACCTTC.

This clone occurred once. V is TRBV6-1 and J is TRBJ1-1; the match to TRBD1 covers 7 bases. Germline values: CDR1 MNHNS, CDR2 SASEGT. This CDR3 is 15 amino acids long. Trimming took 3 bases from V and 3 from J; bases not matched to a gene: 7. Here the CDR3 reads CASSDQGVRYTEAFF. The CDR3 nucleotides read TGTGCCAGCAGTGATCAGGGGGTTAGGTACACTGAAGCTTTCTTT.

The J gene is TRBJ1-1, the V gene TRBV6-1; TRBD1 matches 7 bases. Per the germline V gene, CDR1 is MNHNS and CDR2 is SASEGT. This CDR3 region has 15 residues. Trimming took 3 bases from V and 3 from J; bases not matched to a gene: 7. CDR3 coding DNA: TGTGCCAGCAGTGATCAGGGGGTAAGGGACACTGAAGCTTTCTTT. Translating it yields CASSDQGVRDTEAFF.

As regards this clone: An end of the junction does not agree with germline; a read error may underlie this. The V and J genes are TRBV7-7 and TRBJ2-5, with 9 bases identical to TRBD1. The CDR3 is 15 residues long. Germline loops: CDR1 SSHAT, CDR2 FNYEAQ (reference sequence). CDR3 nucleotide sequence: TGTGCTAGCAGCACCCAACAGGGGGCGGGGGAGACCCAGTACTTC. Amino acids: CASSTQQGAGETQYF.

The chain employs TRBV5-6 and TRBJ2-2; tentative D call: TRBD1 (5 bases). V lost 4 bases and J 0 bases, leaving 7 bases between the germline ends. Germline loops: CDR1 SGHDT, CDR2 YYEEEE. CDR3 length: 14 amino acids. In DNA, the CDR3 is TGTGCCAGCAGCGTGACAGCGAACACCGGGGAGCTGTTTTTT. Its translation: CASSVTANTGELFF.

The V gene is TRBV28, the J gene TRBJ2-7, with D perhaps TRBD1 (5 bases). V lost 7 bases and J 6 bases, leaving 19 bases between the germline ends. The CDR3 runs to 14 residues. CDR1 is MDHEN, CDR2 SYDVKM, per germline. The CDR3 protein is CASTTDGAGGEQYF. DNA for the CDR3: TGTGCCAGCACCACGGATGGGGCCGGCGGCGAGCAGTACTTC.

This clone was seen only once. The V and J genes are TRBV28 and TRBJ2-1, with 8 nucleotides matching TRBD2. There are 19 residues in the CDR3. V was clipped by 5 bases and J by 0 bases; unmatched bases: 15. Germline V lookup: CDR1 MDHEN, CDR2 SYDVKM. This CDR3 reads CASSSYSGTTPRSYNEQFF. The CDR3 DNA sequence: TGTGCCAGCAGTAGCTATAGCGGGACGACACCGCGCTCCTACAATGAGCAGTTCTTC.

The chain recombines TRBV5-6 with TRBJ2-1; 12 bases line up with TRBD2. The CDR3 length is 16 residues. CDR1 is SGHDT and CDR2 is YYEEEE in the germline V gene. The junction had 8 bases not matched to a gene; V was cut back by 3 bases and J by 7 bases. In nucleotides, the CDR3 is TGTGCCAGCAGCTATCTAGCGGGAGGGCCCCGTAATGAGCAGTTCTTC. Residues: CASSYLAGGPRNEQFF.

The chain recombines TRBV25-1 with TRBJ2-3; 8 bases agree with TRBD2. This CDR3 is 13 amino acids long. The ends lost 10 bases at V and 8 bases at J; junction bases unmatched: 11. The V gene's germline CDR1 is MGHDK and CDR2 SYGVNS. Written as DNA, the CDR3 is TGTGCCACCTCAACGGGAGGGTCGGGTACGCAGTATTTT. It translates to CATSTGGSGTQYF. The full variable domain, completed using reference TRBV25-1 and TRBJ2-3, is EADIYQTPRYLVIGTGKKITLECSQTMGHDKMYWYQQDPGMELHLIHYSYGVNSTEKGDLSSESTVSRIRTEHFPLTLESARPSHTSQYLCATSTGGSGTQYFGPGTRLTVL.

This clone was picked up one time. The chain recombines TRBV15 with TRBJ2-3; 8 nucleotides align to TRBD1. Trimming took 0 bases from V and 8 from J; bases not matched to a gene: 16. This CDR3 is 18 amino acids long. The germline CDR1 and CDR2 sequences are LNHNV and YYDKDF (reference sequence). In DNA, the CDR3 is TGTGCCACCAGCAGAGAGATGACAGGGGTTGCGAGGGAGGCTACGCAGTATTTT. Residues: CATSREMTGVAREATQYF. Supplemented by reference TRBV15 and TRBJ2-3, the full variable domain reads DAMVIQNPRYQVTQFGKPVTLSCSQTLNHNVMYWYQQKSSQAPKLLFHYYDKDFNNEADTPDNFQSRRPNTSFCFLDIRSPGLGDTAMYLCATSREMTGVAREATQYFGPGTRLTVL.

V usage is TRBV4-1 and J usage is TRBJ2-7; TRBD2 matches 10 bases. The J segment lost 9 bases and the V segment lost 0 bases, leaving 11 bases of the junction unmatched. Germline V CDR1 and CDR2: MGHRA, YSYEKL. The CDR3 loop spans 16 amino acids. The CDR3 is CASSQDRSGRAQVQYF. CDR3 in DNA: TGCGCCAGCAGCCAAGATCGGAGCGGGAGGGCCCAGGTGCAGTACTTC.

The J gene is TRBJ2-6, the V gene TRBV7-2, with 7 bases that match TRBD1. V gave up 4 bases and J gave up 1 base; unmatched junction bases: 1. The CDR3 runs to 15 residues. CDR1 is SGHTA and CDR2 is FQGNSA in the germline V gene. CDR3 nucleotides: TGTGCCAGCAGCTCAGGGGGTTCTGGGGCCAACGTCCTGACTTTC. The encoded protein is CASSSGGSGANVLTF.

The chain has TRBV9 and TRBJ2-2, with TRBD1 matching 10 bases. With 3 bases clipped from V and 4 bases from J, the junction kept 9 bases outside the gene matches. This CDR3 is built from 17 residues. Germline CDR1 is SGDLS and CDR2 is YYNGEE. As DNA, the CDR3 is TGTGCCAGCAGCGCCGCGGGACAGGGGTTTGCCACCGGGGAGCTGTTTTTT. Its translation is CASSAAGQGFATGELFF.

This sequence joins TRBV11-3 and TRBJ2-3; 8 nucleotides match TRBD1. The V and J ends lost 5 bases and 1 base, in that order; junction bases with no gene match: 8. The CDR3 contains 16 residues. Germline V gene lookup returns CDR1 SGHNT and CDR2 YENEEA. CDR3: CASSLRTGSGTDTQYF. CDR3 coding DNA: TGTGCCAGCAGCCTTCGGACAGGGTCTGGCACAGATACGCAGTATTTT.

The chain couples TRBV7-2 to TRBJ2-5; TRBD2 is a possible D gene (5 bases). The V end was cut by 3 bases, the J end by 1 base, with 9 bases between. The CDR3 totals 14 residues. CDR1 is SGHTA, CDR2 FQGNSA, per germline. The CDR3 reads CASSFVGLQETQYF. In DNA form, the CDR3 reads TGTGCCAGCAGCTTCGTAGGACTCCAAGAGACCCAGTACTTC.

The J gene is TRBJ2-7, the V gene TRBV30, with a tentative D call TRBD2 (6 bases). CDR1 is GTSNPN and CDR2 is SVGIG in the germline V gene (reference sequence). The CDR3 is made up of 13 amino acids. The V and J ends lost 5 bases and 4 bases respectively, with 15 bases between them. The CDR3 protein is CAWARGRNYEQYF. The CDR3 region has the DNA TGTGCCTGGGCGCGGGGAAGGAATTACGAGCAGTACTTC. The variable domain in full, completed from reference TRBV30 and TRBJ2-7, reads SQTIHQWPATLVQPVGSPLSLECTVEGTSNPNLYWYRQAAGRGLQLLFYSVGIGQISSEVPQNLSASRPQDRQFILSSKKLLLSDSGFYLCAWARGRNYEQYFGPGTRLTVT.

V is TRBV28 and J is TRBJ2-1; the match to TRBD2 covers 11 bases. V was clipped by 3 bases and J by 9 bases; unmatched bases: 7. Germline CDR1 reads MDHEN; CDR2 reads SYDVKM. The CDR3 length is 15 residues. The CDR3 here is CASSFSSGRAREQFF. The CDR3 DNA is TGTGCCAGCAGTTTTAGTAGCGGGAGGGCCCGTGAGCAGTTCTTC.

The chain links TRBV7-3 to TRBJ2-1; 10 bases line up with TRBD2. Germline loops: CDR1 SGHTA, CDR2 FQGTGA. V lost 3 bases, J lost 9 bases, and 8 bases stayed unmatched. The CDR3 totals 15 residues. Here the CDR3 DNA reads TGTGCCAGCAGCTTGCTAGCGGGGGTACAAGGTGAGCAGTTCTTC. Its protein product is CASSLLAGVQGEQFF. Drawing the rest from reference TRBV7-3 and TRBJ2-1, the complete variable domain is GAGVSQTPSNKVTEKGKYVELRCDPISGHTALYWYRQSLGQGPEFLIYFQGTGAADDSGLPNDRFFAVRPEGSVSTLKIQRTERGDSAVYLCASSLLAGVQGEQFFGPGTRLTVL.

The chain joins TRBV28 to TRBJ2-1; D is undetermined. CDR1 is MDHEN and CDR2 is SYDVKM in the germline V gene. The CDR3 sequence is 12 residues long. Trimming took 8 bases from V and 14 from J, leaving 19 bases between them. The CDR3 DNA is TGTGCCAGCTATTCACCACCCTCCCTCGAGTTCTTC. Translating gives CASYSPPSLEFF.

The chain uses TRBV28 and TRBJ2-7; unclear D gene. The CDR3 extends over 13 amino acids. Germline V lookup: CDR1 MDHEN, CDR2 SYDVKM. Trimming cost V 1 base and J 5 bases, with 9 bases left between them. DNA for the CDR3: TGTGCCAGCAGTTTATTGGGCGGAGACGAGCAGTACTTC. As protein: CASSLLGGDEQYF.

The chain is built from TRBV6-5 and TRBJ1-5; TRBD1 matches at 10 bases. Per the germline V gene, CDR1 is MNHEY and CDR2 is SVGAGI. The junction had 7 bases not matched to a gene; V was cut back by 6 bases and J by 5 bases. The CDR3 has 15 amino acids. The CDR3 spells CASRKTGTGDQPQHF. CDR3 bases: TGTGCCAGCAGAAAAACCGGGACAGGGGATCAGCCCCAGCATTTT.

This rearrangement joins TRBV11-3 to TRBJ2-3; weak D call: TRBD2 (5 bases). This CDR3 contains 13 residues. Germline loops: CDR1 SGHNT, CDR2 YENEEA. The ends were cut back, 5 bases at V and 3 bases at J, with 9 bases in the middle. The CDR3 reads CASSQTRTDTQYF. As DNA, the CDR3 is TGTGCCAGCAGCCAAACTAGGACAGATACGCAGTATTTT.

This clone has just one count. The V call is TRBV23-1, the J call TRBJ1-5; TRBD1 matches 9 bases. TRBV23-1 is an ORF, and what it does is uncertain. J lost 0 bases, V lost 4 bases, and 13 bases had no gene match. The length of the CDR3 is 19 residues. CDR3 region: CASSRPGDRANASNQPQHF. In DNA, the CDR3 is TGCGCCAGCAGTCGGCCGGGGGACAGGGCCAACGCTAGCAATCAGCCCCAGCATTTT.

The genes are TRBV6-5 and TRBJ2-7, with 9 bases that match TRBD1. The CDR3 totals 15 residues. Germline CDR1 reads MNHEY; CDR2 reads SVGAGI. Germline trimming cut 8 bases from V and 4 bases from J; bases unmatched to any gene: 12. The CDR3: CASCNPGTGIYEQYF. The CDR3 region has the DNA TGTGCCAGCTGCAACCCCGGGACAGGGATATACGAGCAGTACTTC.

This clone is a singleton in its sample. The chain couples TRBV13 to TRBJ1-2; TRBD1 is a possible D gene (6 bases). V dropped 2 bases and J dropped 8 bases, with 18 bases sitting between them. This CDR3 is 15 amino acids long. The germline CDR1 and CDR2 sequences are PRHDT and FYEKMQ (reference sequence). The CDR3 DNA is TGTGCCAGCAGCTTACAGCGGCAGGGGCCAGGAGGCTACACCTTC. Translation gives CASSLQRQGPGGYTF.

This clone has just one count. The CDR3 is CASSYGLGEQYF. DNA of the CDR3: TGTGCCAGCAGTTACGGACTAGGCGAGCAGTACTTC. The chain employs TRBV28 and TRBJ2-7, with 7 bases aligning to TRBD2. V shed 4 bases and J 6 bases; nucleotides not matched to a gene: 3. The CDR3 is 12 residues long. The germline gives CDR1 MDHEN, CDR2 SYDVKM.

The chain joins TRBV4-2 to TRBJ2-7; D not resolved. CDR3 length: 11 amino acids. Germline values: CDR1 LGHNA, CDR2 YNFKEQ. V lost 0 bases to trimming and J lost 6 bases, with 3 bases between them. CDR3: CASSQDREQYF. The CDR3 coding sequence is TGTGCCAGCAGCCAAGATCGCGAGCAGTACTTC.